A single sample gave rise to the 25 T cell receptor beta chains below, sequenced in a study of shared clonotypes between healthy human individuals. Profiled with immunoSEQ multiplex PCR; TCRdb holds only in-frame clones, not every one. Found here are 450,000 to 500,000 clones, approximately 82% of them singletons; the top ten hold 12%. Input material: PBMCs. The receptor source for this set is a woman in her forties in good health. Some clones in this sample may be carry-over from other donors' samples.

The chain couples TRBV18 to TRBJ2-1; D possibly corresponds to TRBD1 (5 bases). Germline-derived CDR1 and CDR2 are KGHSH and LQKENI. This CDR3 has 11 residues. Trimming removed 4 bases from V and 14 bases from J, with 12 bases in between. CDR3: CASSLEQDKFF. The CDR3 coding sequence is TGTGCCAGCTCACTAGAACAGGACAAGTTCTTC.

This clone was counted only a few times. The chain carries TRBV7-9 and TRBJ2-3; D not certain. The CDR3 runs to 13 residues. Trimming took off 4 bases at V and 6 bases at J, with 11 bases between the two ends. Germline values: CDR1 SEHNR, CDR2 FQNEAQ (reference sequence). DNA for the CDR3: TGTGCCAGCAGCTCTGAGGTTCTGGATACGCAGTATTTT. It yields the protein CASSSEVLDTQYF.

The genes are TRBV20-1 and TRBJ2-1, with no clear D. The germline V gene encodes CDR1 DFQATT and CDR2 SNEGSKA (reference sequence). Trimming removed 7 bases from V and 7 bases from J, with 8 bases in between. CDR3 length: 10 amino acids. The DNA of the CDR3 is TGCAGTGGTCAGCAAAATGAGCAGTTCTTC. It specifies CSGQQNEQFF.

The rearrangement joins TRBV7-2 to TRBJ2-7, with 11 bases identical to TRBD2. Germline-derived CDR1 and CDR2 are SGHTA and FQGNSA. Losses at the gene ends were 4 bases for V and 4 bases for J; bases not matched to a gene: 6. The CDR3 length is 15 residues. The CDR3 loop is CASSYSGTSGYEQYF. The CDR3 DNA is TGTGCCAGCAGCTACTCCGGGACTAGCGGATACGAGCAGTACTTC.

The chain couples TRBV18 to TRBJ2-2, with 8 bases lining up with TRBD2. V lost 4 bases to trimming and J lost 6 bases; unmatched junction nucleotides: 7. This CDR3 has 15 residues. CDR1 and CDR2 (germline): KGHSH, LQKENI. The chain's CDR3 is CASSLTSGPAGELFF. As DNA, the CDR3 is TGTGCCAGCTCACTAACTAGCGGACCTGCCGGGGAGCTGTTTTTT.

At least ten counts were recorded for this clone. V usage is TRBV5-6 and J usage is TRBJ1-2; tentative D call: TRBD1 (5 bases). Germline CDR1 reads SGHDT; CDR2 reads YYEEEE. This CDR3 region has 14 residues. V was cut by 7 bases and J by 6 bases, with 19 bases left in between. The CDR3 DNA sequence: TGTGCCAGCGCTAAAAGGACACTAAGGGATGGCTACACCTTC. Protein sequence: CASAKRTLRDGYTF.

The genes are TRBV2 and TRBJ2-2; D is ambiguous. The CDR3 runs to 15 residues. Between the trimmed V and J ends, which lost 1 base and 7 bases, there was a span of 13 bases. Germline V lookup: CDR1 SNHLY, CDR2 FYNNEI. This CDR3 is CASSEGLISRGELFF. CDR3 bases: TGTGCCAGCAGTGAAGGACTCATATCGCGCGGGGAGCTGTTTTTT.

The V call is TRBV10-3, the J call TRBJ1-5; maybe TRBD1 (5 bases). With 2 bases removed from V and 3 bases from J, the gap between germline ends came to 11 bases. Germline values: CDR1 ENHRY, CDR2 SYGVKD. CDR3 length equals 15 residues. The CDR3 here is CAISEQGINNQPQHF. CDR3 DNA sequence: TGTGCCATCAGTGAGCAGGGTATAAACAATCAGCCCCAGCATTTT.

V is TRBV5-1 and J is TRBJ1-2; D gene ambiguous. Germline V lookup: CDR1 SGHRS, CDR2 YFSETQ. This CDR3 spans 15 amino acids. Trimming cost V 0 bases and J 6 bases, with 15 bases left between them. The CDR3 DNA follows: TGCGCCAGCAGCTTGGTCCCCCCCGACGCCCATGGCTACACCTTC. Translation gives CASSLVPPDAHGYTF.

V is TRBV7-2 and J is TRBJ2-7; weak D call: TRBD1 (6 bases). The V and J ends lost 6 bases and 3 bases respectively, with 12 bases between them. Germline CDR1 SGHTA, CDR2 FQGNSA. The CDR3 totals 13 residues. The chain's CDR3 is CASSSTGFYEQYF. CDR3 coding DNA: TGTGCCAGCAGTTCGACAGGATTCTACGAGCAGTACTTC.

The chain has TRBV28 and TRBJ2-2, with TRBD2 matching over 11 bases. The CDR3 covers 14 residues. The V and J ends lost 5 bases and 5 bases, in that order; junction bases with no gene match: 1. Looked up from germline, CDR1 is MDHEN and CDR2 is SYDVKM. DNA of the CDR3: TGTGCCAGCAGTAGACTAGCGGGAACCGGGGAGCTGTTTTTT. Translated: CASSRLAGTGELFF.

The sample holds one count of this clone. This chain joins TRBV5-1 and TRBJ2-7; D is unclear. Trimming took off 0 bases at V and 8 bases at J, with 18 bases between the two ends. Per germline, CDR1 SGHRS and CDR2 YFSETQ. The CDR3 runs 15 residues. CDR3 sequence: CASSLETYLSVQQYF. CDR3 nucleotide sequence: TGCGCCAGCAGCTTGGAAACGTACCTCAGTGTCCAGCAGTACTTC. The full variable domain, completed using reference TRBV5-1 and TRBJ2-7, is KAGVTQTPRYLIKTRGQQVTLSCSPISGHRSVSWYQQTPGQGLQFLFEYFSETQRNKGNFPGRFSGRQFSNSRSEMNVSTLELGDSALYLCASSLETYLSVQQYFGPGTRLTVT.

The chain couples TRBV5-6 to TRBJ2-7; the match to TRBD2 covers 10 bases. The trim removed 2 bases at V and 6 bases at J, leaving 2 bases unmatched. Germline values: CDR1 SGHDT, CDR2 YYEEEE. CDR3 length: 13 amino acids. The DNA of the CDR3 is TGTGCCAGCAGCTTACTAGCGGGATTCGAGCAGTACTTC. It translates to CASSLLAGFEQYF.

The chain combines TRBV5-1 with TRBJ2-1; perhaps TRBD2 as D (5 bases). Germline lookup yields CDR1 SGHRS and CDR2 YFSETQ. V dropped 4 bases and J dropped 4 bases, with 12 bases sitting between them. The CDR3 has 14 amino acids. The CDR3 nucleotides read TGCGCCAGCAGCACTGGAGGTACGTACAATGAGCAGTTCTTC. Translating it yields CASSTGGTYNEQFF.

The chain links TRBV13 to TRBJ2-6; D ambiguous. The germline CDR1 and CDR2 sequences are PRHDT and FYEKMQ (reference sequence). Trimming shortened V by 4 bases and J by 4 bases, and 2 bases separated the two germline ends. The CDR3 totals 12 residues. The CDR3 is CASSSGANVLTF. The CDR3 nucleotides read TGTGCCAGCAGCTCCGGGGCCAACGTCCTGACTTTC.

DNA for the CDR3: TGTGCCAGCAGACCGGGACTAGCGGGAGGCAACGAGCAGTACTTC. Protein sequence: CASRPGLAGGNEQYF. This chain uses TRBV2 with TRBJ2-7; TRBD2 matches 15 bases. V lost 6 bases to trimming and J lost 5 bases; unmatched junction nucleotides: 5. Per the germline V gene, CDR1 is SNHLY and CDR2 is FYNNEI. The CDR3 spans 15 residues.

The chain carries TRBV11-2 and TRBJ1-1; D unclear. V lost 0 bases, J lost 5 bases, and 10 bases lay in between. This CDR3 has 14 residues. The germline V gene has CDR1 SGHAT and CDR2 FQNNGV. The CDR3 loop is CASSLEVFGTEAFF. Written as DNA, the CDR3 is TGTGCCAGCAGCTTAGAGGTCTTTGGGACTGAAGCTTTCTTT. Variable domain in full (rest from reference TRBV11-2 and TRBJ1-1): EAGVAQSPRYKIIEKRQSVAFWCNPISGHATLYWYQQILGQGPKLLIQFQNNGVVDDSQLPKDRFSAERLKGVDSTLKIQPAKLEDSAVYLCASSLEVFGTEAFFGQGTRLTVV.

This rearrangement joins TRBV11-2 to TRBJ2-7; TRBD2 agrees at 7 bases. Germline V lookup: CDR1 SGHAT, CDR2 FQNNGV. The CDR3 extends over 15 amino acids. V lost 5 bases, J lost 4 bases, and 11 bases stayed unmatched. The CDR3 region has the DNA TGTGCCAGCAGCCCCTGGGCGGGAGAGGGTTACGAGCAGTACTTC. Protein sequence: CASSPWAGEGYEQYF.

This chain links TRBV5-1 with TRBJ1-4; 9 bases match TRBD1. This CDR3 spans 15 amino acids. CDR1 and CDR2 from the germline V gene are SGHRS and YFSETQ. Trimming took 6 bases from V and 1 from J; bases not matched to a gene: 4. CDR3 DNA sequence: TGCGCCAGCACCCCGACAGGGGGAACTAATGAAAAACTGTTTTTT. Amino acid sequence: CASTPTGGTNEKLFF.

V is TRBV14 and J is TRBJ2-1; TRBD2 agrees at 12 bases. CDR1 and CDR2 from the germline V gene are SGHDN and FVKESK. The CDR3 consists of 19 residues. V lost 0 bases, J lost 5 bases, and 11 bases stayed unmatched. CDR3 sequence (DNA): TGTGCCAGCAGCCAAGATTCGATTCCGCGACTAGCGGGAGACAATGAGCAGTTCTTC. Translating it yields CASSQDSIPRLAGDNEQFF.

This clone has more than one count but fewer than ten. Other DNA sequences in the same sample also yield this CDR3. The chain employs TRBV30 and TRBJ1-5; maybe TRBD1 (5 bases). Deletions cut 2 bases from V and 3 bases from J, with 8 bases between. Per the germline V gene, CDR1 is GTSNPN and CDR2 is SVGIG (reference sequence). This CDR3 region has 13 residues. CDR3 residues: CAWSRGPNQPQHF. The DNA for the CDR3 is TGTGCCTGGAGTAGGGGACCCAATCAGCCCCAGCATTTT.

The DNA for the CDR3 is TGTGCCAGCAGTCCCGGGACAGGGGTTCTTCTGAACACTGAAGCTTTCTTT. Translating gives CASSPGTGVLLNTEAFF. The rearrangement links TRBV28 to TRBJ1-1; the match to TRBD1 covers 10 bases. Germline V gene sequence: CDR1 MDHEN, CDR2 SYDVKM. V shed 5 bases, J shed 0 bases, and the junction held 9 bases outside the gene matches. This CDR3 contains 17 residues.

This chain links TRBV5-1 with TRBJ1-3; D ambiguous. The CDR3 length is 16 residues. V shed 0 bases and J shed 0 bases, with 10 bases lying between them. The germline gives CDR1 SGHRS, CDR2 YFSETQ. Written as DNA, the CDR3 is TGCGCCAGCAGCTTGGGCAGTCGGGCCTCTGGAAACACCATATATTTT. This gives the protein CASSLGSRASGNTIYF.

Points on this clone: Other DNA sequences from this sample encode an identical CDR3 as well. V gene TRBV30 combines with J gene TRBJ1-5, with D hard to call. This CDR3 contains 13 residues. Trimming stripped 2 bases from V and 0 bases from J, with 5 bases between. Germline loops: CDR1 GTSNPN, CDR2 SVGIG (reference sequence). CDR3 nucleotides: TGTGCCTGGAGTAGCGATAGCAATCAGCCCCAGCATTTT. Translated: CAWSSDSNQPQHF.

V usage is TRBV6-5 and J usage is TRBJ2-6; D may be TRBD1 or TRBD2 (6 bases each). Trimming pared 5 bases from V and 4 bases from J, leaving 12 bases between. This CDR3 is 15 amino acids long. CDR1 and CDR2 (germline): MNHEY, SVGAGI. CDR3 in amino acids: CASSGGTTGANVLTF. As DNA, the CDR3 is TGTGCCAGCAGTGGCGGGACAACCGGGGCCAACGTCCTGACTTTC.